These 22 T cell receptor beta chains were all obtained from the same sample, sequenced in a study of long-term antiretroviral therapy in people with HIV. The authors ran the immunoSEQ assay, v3.0, at survey level. TCRdb keeps only in-frame clones here, not all; method: immunoSEQ multiplex PCR. This sample has tens of thousands of clones, with approximately 83% found just once. This specimen was unsorted PBMCs, taken 0.8 years before starting antiretroviral therapy. The source of these receptors is a man between 18 and 29 years old with HIV.

The rearrangement uses TRBV7-6 and TRBJ2-7, with TRBD2 as a possible D gene (6 bases). V lost 5 bases to trimming and J lost 12 bases, with 20 bases between them. CDR1 and CDR2 (germline): SGHVS, FNYEAQ. The CDR3 length is 13 residues. The CDR3 loop is CASSPTGSQAGYF. The CDR3 DNA follows: TGTGCCAGCAGCCCGACCGGGAGCCAAGCTGGGTACTTC.

The chain links TRBV18 to TRBJ2-7, with a tentative D call TRBD2 (5 bases). CDR1 KGHSH and CDR2 LQKENI come from the germline V gene. The CDR3 has 14 residues. The V and J ends lost 0 bases and 0 bases respectively, with 6 bases between them. The CDR3 DNA reads TGTGCCAGCTCACCACCGAGGGACTCCTACGAGCAGTACTTC. Translated: CASSPPRDSYEQYF.

The J gene is TRBJ1-5, the V gene TRBV5-8, with D perhaps matching TRBD1 (6 bases). V was trimmed by 0 bases and J by 6 bases, leaving 13 bases between them. CDR1 is SGHTS, CDR2 YDEGEE, per germline. The CDR3 length is 15 residues. The CDR3 spells CASSLVGGIGQPQHF. The CDR3 bases are TGTGCCAGCAGCTTGGTTGGGGGCATCGGTCAGCCCCAGCATTTT.

The V gene is TRBV6-1, the J gene TRBJ1-5; maybe TRBD1 (6 bases). Trimming took 6 bases from V and 7 from J, leaving 19 bases between them. Germline V gives CDR1 MNHNS, CDR2 SASEGT. The CDR3 covers 15 residues. The DNA for the CDR3 is TGTGCCAGCAGCTCGACAGGTGGTATAAGACAGCCCCAGCATTTT. It encodes CASSSTGGIRQPQHF.

This clone was detected a few times. The rearrangement joins TRBV15 to TRBJ1-2; no clear D gene. Germline CDR1 and CDR2: LNHNV and YYDKDF (reference sequence). V was pared by 1 base and J by 8 bases, with 8 bases between. The CDR3 has 12 amino acids. CDR3 DNA: TGTGCCACCAGCAGAGCGGACGAGGGCTACACCTTC. This codes for CATSRADEGYTF.

The gene calls are TRBV5-6 and TRBJ1-1; 9 nucleotides agree with TRBD1. Germline CDR1 reads SGHDT; CDR2 reads YYEEEE. CDR3 length: 16 residues. J was trimmed by 5 bases and V by 0 bases; bases with no gene match: 8. CDR3 sequence: CASSLAQQGANTEAFF. The CDR3 DNA sequence: TGTGCCAGCAGCTTGGCTCAACAGGGGGCGAATACTGAAGCTTTCTTT.

The chain recombines TRBV13 with TRBJ2-7; D unresolved. The length of the CDR3 is 12 residues. V was clipped by 4 bases and J by 3 bases, with 7 bases between them. Per the germline V gene, CDR1 is PRHDT and CDR2 is FYEKMQ (reference sequence). CDR3 sequence: CASSSTSYEQYF. In DNA, the CDR3 is TGTGCCAGCAGCTCCACGAGCTACGAGCAGTACTTC.

The chain recombines TRBV7-9 with TRBJ2-1, with TRBD1 as a possible D gene (5 bases). Germline CDR1 is SEHNR and CDR2 is FQNEAQ (reference sequence). V lost 6 bases and J lost 6, with 18 bases in between. The CDR3 loop spans 15 amino acids. CDR3 sequence reads: CASRSGHTLGNEQFF. The CDR3 DNA sequence: TGTGCCAGCAGATCAGGACACACATTAGGCAATGAGCAGTTCTTC.

The chain has TRBV19 and TRBJ1-5; TRBD1 might be the D (6 bases). Trimming removed 5 bases at V and 7 bases at J, with 30 bases between. The CDR3 length is 19 residues. Germline V CDR1 and CDR2: LNHDA, SQIVND (reference sequence). The CDR3 protein is CASSFSNRWDKGRTQPQHF. CDR3 DNA: TGTGCCAGTAGTTTTTCAAACCGTTGGGACAAAGGGCGCACGCAGCCCCAGCATTTT. The full variable domain, in which reference TRBV19 and TRBJ1-5 provide the parts outside the CDR3, is DGGITQSPKYLFRKEGQNVTLSCEQNLNHDAMYWYRQDPGQGLRLIYYSQIVNDFQKGDIAEGYSVSREKKESFPLTVTSAQKNPTAFYLCASSFSNRWDKGRTQPQHFGDGTRLSIL.

J is TRBJ2-1 and V is TRBV6-4; the match to TRBD1 covers 7 bases. CDR1 is MRHNA and CDR2 is SNTAGT in the germline V gene. J was trimmed by 4 bases and V by 2 bases; bases with no gene match: 20. There are 20 residues in the CDR3. The CDR3 bases are TGTGCCAGCAGTGACCCCAGATTAAGCCTACAGGGGCAATCGTACAATGAGCAGTTCTTC. Translated: CASSDPRLSLQGQSYNEQFF.

The rearrangement joins TRBV15 to TRBJ1-5; no reliable D call. Trimming took 0 bases from V and 1 from J, leaving 4 bases between them. The germline V gene encodes CDR1 LNHNV and CDR2 YYDKDF (reference sequence). CDR3 length: 14 residues. CDR3 nucleotide sequence: TGTGCCACCAGCAGAGACGTGAGCAATCAGCCCCAGCATTTT. This translates into CATSRDVSNQPQHF.

V is TRBV5-4 and J is TRBJ2-3; TRBD1 or TRBD2 may be the D gene (5 bases each). The CDR3 length is 15 residues. Germline assignment: CDR1 SGHNT and CDR2 YYREEE (reference sequence). V was shortened by 4 bases and J by 2 bases, with 14 bases between the two germline ends. DNA for the CDR3: TGTGCCAGCAGCGGGACCGACTCCGACACAGATACGCAGTATTTT. Translation: CASSGTDSDTDTQYF.

The chain links TRBV6-5 to TRBJ2-1, with 10 bases aligning to TRBD2. This CDR3 region has 14 residues. CDR1 is MNHEY and CDR2 is SVGAGI in the germline V gene. After removal of 6 bases from V and 9 bases from J, the junction contained 8 bases not matched to a gene. The CDR3 here is CASRGTSGTGEQFF. The CDR3 region has the DNA TGTGCCAGCAGGGGTACTAGCGGGACGGGTGAGCAGTTCTTC.

This clone showed up just a few times. The chain is built from TRBV28 and TRBJ1-2; D uncertain. The CDR3 has 11 amino acids. V was pared by 7 bases and J by 4 bases, with 7 bases between. The germline CDR1 and CDR2 sequences are MDHEN and SYDVKM. As DNA, the CDR3 is TGTGCCAGCAAAGGGCCCTATGGCTACACCTTC. Its translation: CASKGPYGYTF.

The chain employs TRBV7-6 and TRBJ2-7; D possibly corresponds to TRBD2 (7 bases). Between the trimmed V and J ends, which lost 1 base and 2 bases, there was a span of 15 bases. This CDR3 is 16 amino acids long. Germline CDR1 SGHVS, CDR2 FNYEAQ. CDR3 coding DNA: TGTGCCAGCAGCTTAGAGGCAGGGGAGGGGACCTACGAGCAGTACTTC. It codes for CASSLEAGEGTYEQYF. Supplemented by reference TRBV7-6 and TRBJ2-7, the full variable domain reads GAGVSQSPRYKVTKRGQDVALRCDPISGHVSLYWYRQALGQGPEFLTYFNYEAQQDKSGLPNDRFSAERPEGSISTLTIQRTEQRDSAMYRCASSLEAGEGTYEQYFGPGTRLTVT.

The V and J genes are TRBV6-6 and TRBJ1-2; TRBD1 might be the D (6 bases). The CDR3 has 12 residues. CDR1 MNHNY and CDR2 SVGAGI come from the germline V gene (reference sequence). The germline V and J ends were trimmed by 10 bases and 3 bases, with 12 bases remaining between them. The CDR3 region has the DNA TGTGCCATTACTCCAGGGGACTATGGCTACACCTTC. Protein sequence: CAITPGDYGYTF.

The chain combines TRBV18 with TRBJ2-7; D might be TRBD2 (6 bases). Germline lookup yields CDR1 KGHSH and CDR2 LQKENI. Trimming pared 6 bases from V and 3 bases from J, leaving 12 bases between. The CDR3 length is 13 residues. CDR3 in DNA: TGTGCCAGCTCGCCGGCCGGGGGCTACGAGCAGTACTTC. It encodes CASSPAGGYEQYF.

This chain uses TRBV6-4 with TRBJ2-2, with D perhaps TRBD1 or TRBD2 (7 bases each). The V and J ends lost 8 bases and 5 bases respectively, with 15 bases between them. The germline CDR1 and CDR2 sequences are MRHNA and SNTAGT. This CDR3 contains 14 residues. The CDR3 DNA is TGTGCCAGCCAGGACCAGGGGGGGACCGGGGAGCTGTTTTTT. Residues: CASQDQGGTGELFF.

V and J are TRBV2 and TRBJ2-2, with 7 bases that match TRBD1. CDR3 length equals 14 residues. Trimming removed 8 bases from V and 2 bases from J; junction bases left unmatched: 5. Germline CDR1 SNHLY, CDR2 FYNNEI. The CDR3 loop is CASLGTVNTGELFF. The CDR3 nucleotides read TGTGCCAGCCTCGGGACAGTAAACACCGGGGAGCTGTTTTTT.

The V and J genes are TRBV4-3 and TRBJ2-7; D possibly corresponds to TRBD2 (5 bases). Looked up from germline, CDR1 is LGHNA and CDR2 is YSLEER. The CDR3 is 15 amino acids. With 3 bases removed from V and 4 bases from J, the gap between germline ends came to 16 bases. The DNA of the CDR3 is TGCGCCAGCAGCCAGGGATTCCAGGAGGAGTACGAGCAGTACTTC. Its protein is CASSQGFQEEYEQYF.

V gene TRBV11-2 combines with J gene TRBJ2-5, with D perhaps matching TRBD1 or TRBD2 (5 bases each). Germline assignment: CDR1 SGHAT and CDR2 FQNNGV. This CDR3 spans 15 amino acids. V dropped 4 bases and J dropped 4 bases, with 16 bases sitting between them. The CDR3 DNA reads as TGTGCCAGCAGCTCAGGCACAGGTGGGGGAGAGACCCAGTACTTC. It specifies CASSSGTGGGETQYF.

The chain employs TRBV11-1 and TRBJ1-1; D call uncertain. Between the trimmed V and J ends, which lost 5 bases and 2 bases, there was a span of 18 bases. The CDR3 runs 16 residues. Germline V gives CDR1 SGHAT, CDR2 FQDESV (reference sequence). CDR3 nucleotides: TGTGCCAGCAGCCCGTATGTGGGCCAGTCAAACACTGAAGCTTTCTTT. As protein: CASSPYVGQSNTEAFF. Together with reference TRBV11-1 and TRBJ1-1, the CDR3 gives the full variable domain: EAEVAQSPRYKITEKSQAVAFWCDPISGHATLYWYRQILGQGPELLVQFQDESVVDDSQLPKDRFSAERLKGVDSTLKIQPAELGDSAMYLCASSPYVGQSNTEAFFGQGTRLTVV.